This TCR beta chain was sequenced for a study of cytomegalovirus exposure and HLA in healthy donors. Study-level results: Cytomegalovirus status, reportedly, was diagnosed with high specificity and sensitivity by the classifier. 150 to 200 TCR beta chains were listed as cytomegalovirus-associated. Among the CMV-associated chains, three were confirmed in vitro as specific for CMV antigens.

Assay used: immunoSEQ multiplex PCR; TCRdb lists only in-frame clones, some missing. The table lists some 290,000 clones, roughly 86% of them singletons, with approximately 0.95% in the top ten. The donors were members of the validation cohort comprising some 120 subjects, separate from the roughly 670-subject first cohort. As concerns this clone: What it binds is unknown.

The sequenced material came from PBMCs. The sequence was collected from a man aged 25 to 45 in good health and CMV-seronegative.

CDR3 protein: CASSTAPTHTYEQYF. CDR3 coding DNA: TGTGCCAGCAGCACCGCGCCGACTCATACCTACGAGCAGTACTTC. The chain couples TRBV7-9 to TRBJ2-7; no clear D gene. The CDR3 covers 15 residues. Germline V gives CDR1 SEHNR, CDR2 FQNEAQ (reference sequence). Trimming removed 5 bases from V and 2 bases from J, with 16 bases in between. The full variable domain, in which reference TRBV7-9 and TRBJ2-7 provide the parts outside the CDR3, is DTGVSQNPRHKITKRGQNVTFRCDPISEHNRLYWYRQTLGQGPEFLTYFQNEAQLEKSRLLSDRFSAERPKGSFSTLEIQRTEQGDSAMYLCASSTAPTHTYEQYFGPGTRLTVT.